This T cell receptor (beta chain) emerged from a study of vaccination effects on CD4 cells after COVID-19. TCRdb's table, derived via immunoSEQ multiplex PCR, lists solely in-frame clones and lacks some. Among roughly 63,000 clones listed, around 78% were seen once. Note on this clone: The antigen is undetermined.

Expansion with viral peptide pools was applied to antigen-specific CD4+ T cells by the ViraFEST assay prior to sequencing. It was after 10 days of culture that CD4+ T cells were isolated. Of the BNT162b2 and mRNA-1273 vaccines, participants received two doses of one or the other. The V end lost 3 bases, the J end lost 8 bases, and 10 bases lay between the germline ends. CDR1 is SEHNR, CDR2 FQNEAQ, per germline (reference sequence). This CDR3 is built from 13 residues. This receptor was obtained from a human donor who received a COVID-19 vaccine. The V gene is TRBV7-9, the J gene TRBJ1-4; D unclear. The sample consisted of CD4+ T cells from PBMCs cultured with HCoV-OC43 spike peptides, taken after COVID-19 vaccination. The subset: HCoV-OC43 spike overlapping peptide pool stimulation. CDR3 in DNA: TGTGCCAGCAGCTTCGAAGTTGGAGAAAAACTGTTTTTT. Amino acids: CASSFEVGEKLFF.